The rows below give T cell receptor beta chains drawn from one sample of a study of blood T cell repertoires in COVID-19. Sequencing used immunoSEQ multiplex PCR; TCRdb keeps in-frame clones, though not all of them. The sample lists roughly 100,000 clones, approximately 69% occurring once. The sequencing sample was made of peripheral blood. These receptors were collected from a man older than 75 with acute or convalescent COVID-19. CDR3s include the opening cysteine and the closing phenylalanine or tryptophan. Each record gives: CDR3 length, J gene, D gene, V gene, clone size, CDR3 protein, CDR3 DNA. A D gene is named only where the DNA matches it firmly. Clone size is given for some rows only: seen once, a few or many times, or a class if the clone is expanded.

CDR3 length: 14; J gene: TRBJ1-6; D gene: TRBD1; V gene: TRBV5-4; clone size: .; CDR3 protein: CASSKGQDNSPLHF; CDR3 DNA: TGTGCCAGCAGTAAGGGACAGGATAATTCACCCCTCCACTTT
CDR3 length: 15; J gene: TRBJ1-2; D gene: TRBD1; V gene: TRBV6-5; clone size: .; CDR3 protein: CASSYSYTGADGYTF; CDR3 DNA: TGTGCCAGCAGTTACTCATATACAGGGGCGGATGGCTACACCTTC
CDR3 length: 12; J gene: TRBJ2-2; D gene: .; V gene: TRBV6-5; clone size: .; CDR3 protein: CASRRDTGELFF; CDR3 DNA: TGTGCCAGCAGGAGAGACACCGGGGAGCTGTTTTTT
CDR3 length: 13; J gene: TRBJ2-4; D gene: TRBD1; V gene: TRBV10-3; clone size: .; CDR3 protein: CAIRRETGTGQDF; CDR3 DNA: TGTGCCATCAGGCGGGAAACAGGGACAGGACAGGACTTC
CDR3 length: 13; J gene: TRBJ1-5; D gene: TRBD1; V gene: TRBV7-8; clone size: .; CDR3 protein: CASSGQGSQPQHF; CDR3 DNA: TGTGCCAGCTCGGGACAGGGAAGTCAGCCCCAGCATTTT
CDR3 length: 13; J gene: TRBJ2-7; D gene: .; V gene: TRBV7-9; clone size: once; CDR3 protein: CASSRQVDYEQYF; CDR3 DNA: TGTGCCAGCAGCCGACAGGTAGACTACGAGCAGTACTTC
CDR3 length: 17; J gene: TRBJ1-2; D gene: TRBD1; V gene: TRBV19; clone size: .; CDR3 protein: CASSEGGRTGGSVGYTF; CDR3 DNA: TGTGCCAGTAGCGAGGGTGGAAGGACAGGGGGATCGGTCGGCTACACCTTC
CDR3 length: 16; J gene: TRBJ2-7; D gene: .; V gene: TRBV18; clone size: once; CDR3 protein: CASSPKQGRDSYEQYF; CDR3 DNA: TGTGCCAGCTCACCCAAACAAGGACGGGATTCCTACGAGCAGTACTTC
CDR3 length: 16; J gene: TRBJ2-5; D gene: TRBD1; V gene: TRBV25-1; clone size: .; CDR3 protein: CASSHDRGPLQETQYF; CDR3 DNA: TGTGCCAGCAGCCACGACAGGGGCCCACTACAAGAGACCCAGTACTTC
CDR3 length: 16; J gene: TRBJ2-1; D gene: TRBD2; V gene: TRBV9; clone size: .; CDR3 protein: CASSAPTSGKGNEQFF; CDR3 DNA: TGTGCCAGCAGCGCCCCGACTAGCGGGAAAGGCAATGAGCAGTTCTTC
CDR3 length: 14; J gene: TRBJ2-1; D gene: .; V gene: TRBV2; clone size: few; CDR3 protein: CASSEMAGAREQFF; CDR3 DNA: TGTGCCAGCAGTGAAATGGCAGGCGCCCGTGAGCAGTTCTTC
CDR3 length: 13; J gene: TRBJ1-6; D gene: .; V gene: TRBV4-3; clone size: .; CDR3 protein: CASSQESGSPLHF; CDR3 DNA: TGCGCCAGCAGCCAAGAATCGGGTTCACCCCTCCACTTT
CDR3 length: 17; J gene: TRBJ2-1; D gene: TRBD2; V gene: TRBV10-3; clone size: .; CDR3 protein: CAISVRTSGSRPNEQFF; CDR3 DNA: TGTGCCATCAGTGTGAGGACTAGCGGGAGTCGGCCCAATGAGCAGTTCTTC
CDR3 length: 15; J gene: TRBJ2-1; D gene: .; V gene: TRBV12-5; clone size: .; CDR3 protein: CASAPFGNTYNEQFF; CDR3 DNA: TGTGCTAGTGCTCCTTTCGGGAATACCTACAATGAGCAGTTCTTC
CDR3 length: 15; J gene: TRBJ2-1; D gene: TRBD2; V gene: TRBV24-1; clone size: .; CDR3 protein: CATSDRSGRIDEQFF; CDR3 DNA: TGTGCCACCAGTGACCGTAGCGGGAGAATCGATGAGCAGTTCTTC
CDR3 length: 14; J gene: TRBJ1-1; D gene: .; V gene: TRBV7-8; clone size: .; CDR3 protein: CASSRGRENTEAFF; CDR3 DNA: TGTGCCAGCAGCCGAGGCAGGGAGAACACTGAAGCTTTCTTT
CDR3 length: 17; J gene: TRBJ1-4; D gene: .; V gene: TRBV4-1; clone size: .; CDR3 protein: CASSQESGAATNEKLFF; CDR3 DNA: TGCGCCAGCAGCCAAGAAAGTGGGGCAGCAACTAATGAAAAACTGTTTTTT
CDR3 length: 16; J gene: TRBJ2-1; D gene: TRBD2; V gene: TRBV4-3; clone size: .; CDR3 protein: CASSQEGLAGGNEQFF; CDR3 DNA: TGCGCCAGCAGCCAGGAGGGACTAGCGGGAGGCAATGAGCAGTTCTTC
CDR3 length: 15; J gene: TRBJ1-1; D gene: .; V gene: TRBV18; clone size: .; CDR3 protein: CASTNRADMNTEAFF; CDR3 DNA: TGTGCCAGCACAAACAGGGCAGACATGAACACTGAAGCTTTCTTT
CDR3 length: 16; J gene: TRBJ2-2; D gene: TRBD1; V gene: TRBV24-1; clone size: few; CDR3 protein: CATSETRTGDTGELFF; CDR3 DNA: TGTGCCACCAGTGAAACTAGGACAGGAGACACCGGGGAGCTGTTTTTT
CDR3 length: 14; J gene: TRBJ1-1; D gene: .; V gene: TRBV28; clone size: .; CDR3 protein: CASRPVQENTEAFF; CDR3 DNA: TGTGCCAGCAGACCAGTACAGGAGAACACTGAAGCTTTCTTT
CDR3 length: 13; J gene: TRBJ2-7; D gene: TRBD1; V gene: TRBV5-1; clone size: many; CDR3 protein: CASARDRPREQYF; CDR3 DNA: TGCGCCAGCGCTCGGGACAGGCCACGTGAGCAGTACTTC
CDR3 length: 14; J gene: TRBJ2-1; D gene: TRBD2; V gene: TRBV7-9; clone size: .; CDR3 protein: CASRLSGISNEQFF; CDR3 DNA: TGTGCCAGCAGGTTAAGCGGGATATCGAATGAGCAGTTCTTC
CDR3 length: 16; J gene: TRBJ2-1; D gene: TRBD2; V gene: TRBV29-1; clone size: .; CDR3 protein: CSVEEPLAGSYNEQFF; CDR3 DNA: TGCAGCGTTGAAGAACCACTAGCGGGAAGCTACAATGAGCAGTTCTTC
CDR3 length: 15; J gene: TRBJ2-1; D gene: .; V gene: TRBV24-1; clone size: .; CDR3 protein: CATRERESSYNEQFF; CDR3 DNA: TGTGCCACCCGAGAGCGAGAGAGCTCCTACAATGAGCAGTTCTTC
CDR3 length: 15; J gene: TRBJ2-2; D gene: TRBD1; V gene: TRBV10-2; clone size: .; CDR3 protein: CASSNTGGGPGELFF; CDR3 DNA: TGCGCCAGCAGTAACACAGGGGGAGGCCCCGGGGAGCTGTTTTTT
CDR3 length: 15; J gene: TRBJ2-3; D gene: TRBD1; V gene: TRBV7-9; clone size: many; CDR3 protein: CASSSTGGATDTQYF; CDR3 DNA: TGTGCCAGCAGCTCGACAGGGGGGGCGACAGATACGCAGTATTTT
CDR3 length: 16; J gene: TRBJ1-3; D gene: TRBD1; V gene: TRBV11-2; clone size: few; CDR3 protein: CASSLGQGASGNTIYF; CDR3 DNA: TGTGCCAGCAGCTTAGGACAGGGGGCCTCTGGAAACACCATATATTTT
CDR3 length: 15; J gene: TRBJ2-5; D gene: TRBD1; V gene: TRBV15; clone size: .; CDR3 protein: CATSRDRSFGETQYF; CDR3 DNA: TGTGCCACCAGCAGGGACAGGTCTTTTGGGGAGACCCAGTACTTC
CDR3 length: 14; J gene: TRBJ1-6; D gene: .; V gene: TRBV6-2/TRBV6-3; clone size: many; CDR3 protein: CASSTPRENSPLHF; CDR3 DNA: TGTGCCAGCAGTACGCCAAGGGAGAATTCACCCCTCCACTTT
CDR3 length: 15; J gene: TRBJ1-5; D gene: .; V gene: TRBV19; clone size: .; CDR3 protein: CASTKRGDSNQPQHF; CDR3 DNA: TGTGCCAGTACCAAACGGGGGGATAGCAATCAGCCCCAGCATTTT
CDR3 length: 14; J gene: TRBJ2-5; D gene: .; V gene: TRBV7-6; clone size: .; CDR3 protein: CASSSWELRETQYF; CDR3 DNA: TGTGCCAGCAGCTCCTGGGAGTTGCGAGAGACCCAGTACTTC
CDR3 length: 15; J gene: TRBJ2-5; D gene: .; V gene: TRBV2; clone size: .; CDR3 protein: CASSARGRGQETQYF; CDR3 DNA: TGTGCCAGCAGTGCGAGGGGGAGAGGCCAAGAGACCCAGTACTTC
CDR3 length: 15; J gene: TRBJ1-1; D gene: TRBD1; V gene: TRBV7-2; clone size: few; CDR3 protein: CASSLLGQGQSEAFF; CDR3 DNA: TGTGCCAGCAGCTTACTGGGACAGGGACAATCTGAAGCTTTCTTT
CDR3 length: 15; J gene: TRBJ2-1; D gene: .; V gene: TRBV5-5; clone size: .; CDR3 protein: CASSPGWGLYNEQFF; CDR3 DNA: TGTGCCAGCAGCCCTGGATGGGGCCTCTACAATGAGCAGTTCTTC
CDR3 length: 13; J gene: TRBJ1-1; D gene: .; V gene: TRBV10-3; clone size: .; CDR3 protein: CAIRRDMNTEAFF; CDR3 DNA: TGTGCCATCAGACGGGACATGAACACTGAAGCTTTCTTT
CDR3 length: 14; J gene: TRBJ2-1; D gene: .; V gene: TRBV5-1; clone size: once; CDR3 protein: CASSLSGNYNEQFF; CDR3 DNA: TGCGCCAGCAGCTTGAGCGGTAACTACAATGAGCAGTTCTTC
CDR3 length: 15; J gene: TRBJ2-3; D gene: .; V gene: TRBV19; clone size: .; CDR3 protein: CASSIGAGSTDTQYF; CDR3 DNA: TGTGCCAGTAGTATAGGGGCAGGGAGCACAGATACGCAGTATTTT
CDR3 length: 11; J gene: TRBJ1-1; D gene: .; V gene: TRBV12-3/TRBV12-4; clone size: .; CDR3 protein: CASTLHREAFF; CDR3 DNA: TGTGCCAGCACCCTTCACAGGGAAGCTTTCTTT
CDR3 length: 13; J gene: TRBJ2-1; D gene: TRBD2; V gene: TRBV7-9; clone size: many; CDR3 protein: CASRGEGPAEQFF; CDR3 DNA: TGTGCCAGCAGGGGGGAGGGCCCCGCTGAGCAGTTCTTC
CDR3 length: 13; J gene: TRBJ2-3; D gene: .; V gene: TRBV29-1; clone size: .; CDR3 protein: CSVSYRRTDTQYF; CDR3 DNA: TGCAGCGTTAGCTACAGACGCACAGATACGCAGTATTTT
CDR3 length: 15; J gene: TRBJ2-7; D gene: TRBD1; V gene: TRBV27; clone size: .; CDR3 protein: CASSLAGQGSYEQYF; CDR3 DNA: TGTGCCAGCAGTTTAGCCGGACAGGGAAGCTACGAGCAGTACTTC
CDR3 length: 14; J gene: TRBJ1-3; D gene: TRBD1; V gene: TRBV4-1; clone size: .; CDR3 protein: CASSQGTGRDTIYF; CDR3 DNA: TGCGCCAGCAGCCAGGGGACAGGGAGGGACACCATATATTTT
CDR3 length: 12; J gene: TRBJ1-2; D gene: .; V gene: TRBV6-6; clone size: .; CDR3 protein: CASSQDISGYTF; CDR3 DNA: TGTGCCAGCAGTCAGGACATCTCTGGCTACACCTTC
CDR3 length: 12; J gene: TRBJ1-2; D gene: .; V gene: TRBV5-1; clone size: .; CDR3 protein: CASSLGGLGYTF; CDR3 DNA: TGCGCCAGCAGCTTGGGGGGGCTTGGCTACACCTTC
CDR3 length: 18; J gene: TRBJ2-1; D gene: TRBD2; V gene: TRBV7-2; clone size: .; CDR3 protein: CASSLEARGTSGANEQFF; CDR3 DNA: TGTGCCAGCAGCTTAGAAGCCCGCGGGACTAGCGGGGCCAATGAGCAGTTCTTC
CDR3 length: 15; J gene: TRBJ2-6; D gene: TRBD2; V gene: TRBV7-9; clone size: .; CDR3 protein: CASSFAGGEANVLTF; CDR3 DNA: TGTGCCAGCAGCTTTGCGGGGGGCGAGGCCAACGTCCTGACTTTC
CDR3 length: 15; J gene: TRBJ1-2; D gene: .; V gene: TRBV27; clone size: .; CDR3 protein: CASSSAGGANYGYTF; CDR3 DNA: TGTGCCAGCAGTTCAGCAGGAGGAGCTAACTATGGCTACACCTTC
CDR3 length: 15; J gene: TRBJ1-5; D gene: TRBD1; V gene: TRBV6-5; clone size: .; CDR3 protein: CASSLGQGRDQPQHF; CDR3 DNA: TGTGCCAGCAGTCTTGGACAGGGCAGAGATCAGCCCCAGCATTTT
CDR3 length: 14; J gene: TRBJ1-6; D gene: .; V gene: TRBV6-1; clone size: once; CDR3 protein: CASSWAANNSPLHF; CDR3 DNA: TGTGCCAGCAGTTGGGCAGCTAATAATTCACCCCTCCACTTT
CDR3 length: 15; J gene: TRBJ1-6; D gene: TRBD1; V gene: TRBV18; clone size: many; CDR3 protein: CASSADRVYNSPLHF; CDR3 DNA: TGTGCCAGCTCAGCAGACAGGGTCTATAATTCACCCCTCCACTTT
CDR3 length: 15; J gene: TRBJ1-1; D gene: .; V gene: TRBV27; clone size: .; CDR3 protein: CASSLGGNLNTEAFF; CDR3 DNA: TGTGCCAGCAGCTTAGGTGGCAATTTGAACACTGAAGCTTTCTTT
CDR3 length: 14; J gene: TRBJ1-5; D gene: .; V gene: TRBV6-2/TRBV6-3; clone size: .; CDR3 protein: CASSYFHSNQPQHF; CDR3 DNA: TGTGCCAGCAGTTACTTTCATAGCAATCAGCCCCAGCATTTT
CDR3 length: 18; J gene: TRBJ2-3; D gene: TRBD2; V gene: TRBV24-1; clone size: .; CDR3 protein: CATSDFKGLAGTTDTQYF; CDR3 DNA: TGTGCCACCAGTGATTTTAAGGGACTAGCGGGGACCACAGATACGCAGTATTTT
CDR3 length: 14; J gene: TRBJ2-7; D gene: TRBD2; V gene: TRBV18; clone size: .; CDR3 protein: CASSPREGPYEQYF; CDR3 DNA: TGTGCCAGCTCACCACGGGAGGGGCCCTACGAGCAGTACTTC
CDR3 length: 16; J gene: TRBJ2-5; D gene: TRBD2; V gene: TRBV7-2; clone size: .; CDR3 protein: CASSLVSGRAGETQYF; CDR3 DNA: TGTGCCAGCAGCTTAGTTAGCGGGAGGGCCGGAGAGACCCAGTACTTC
CDR3 length: 14; J gene: TRBJ1-5; D gene: .; V gene: TRBV20-1; clone size: .; CDR3 protein: CSASNSNSNQPQHF; CDR3 DNA: TGCAGTGCTAGTAACAGCAATAGCAATCAGCCCCAGCATTTT
CDR3 length: 14; J gene: TRBJ2-7; D gene: .; V gene: TRBV5-1; clone size: .; CDR3 protein: CASSHHRDTYEQYF; CDR3 DNA: TGCGCCAGCAGCCATCACCGGGACACCTACGAGCAGTACTTC